These 10 T cell receptor beta chains originate from one sample sequenced in a study of cytomegalovirus exposure and HLA in healthy donors. A multiplex PCR was run with 60 Vbeta primers and 13 Jbeta primers. Produced via immunoSEQ multiplex PCR; TCRdb's table is partial and in-frame only. The sample includes around 61,000 clones, 65% to 70% of them seen just once. Specimen: PBMCs. Every receptor here comes from a man aged 40-49 years in good health and CMV-seropositive.

V is TRBV18 and J is TRBJ2-1, with TRBD2 matching over 7 bases. V dropped 3 bases and J dropped 4; count of bases not matched to a gene: 9. The CDR3 is made up of 16 amino acids. The germline CDR1 and CDR2 sequences are KGHSH and LQKENI. The CDR3 protein is CASSPAGSSGYNEQFF. In DNA, the CDR3 is TGTGCCAGCTCACCCGCGGGGTCTAGCGGTTACAATGAGCAGTTCTTC.

The chain recombines TRBV6-5 with TRBJ2-7, with D possibly TRBD2 on 6 matching bases. From germline, CDR1 is MNHEY and CDR2 SVGAGI. The CDR3 length is 14 residues. The V and J ends lost 6 bases and 4 bases respectively, with 16 bases between them. The CDR3: CASSRRARGYEQYF. CDR3 DNA: TGTGCCAGCAGCCGGAGGGCCCGGGGGTACGAGCAGTACTTC.

The CDR3 region has the DNA TGTGCCAGCACTCAAGCTCAATGGACAGGGGTTACTGAAGCTTTCTTT. Residues: CASTQAQWTGVTEAFF. The rearrangement links TRBV6-1 to TRBJ1-1, with 9 bases matching TRBD1. The CDR3 consists of 16 residues. The germline V gene has CDR1 MNHNS and CDR2 SASEGT. With V trimmed by 7 bases and J by 5 bases, 14 bases remained unmatched.

The rearrangement links TRBV2 to TRBJ1-4, with 8 bases that match TRBD1. Losses at the gene ends were 9 bases for V and 8 bases for J; bases not matched to a gene: 8. Germline lookup yields CDR1 SNHLY and CDR2 FYNNEI. The CDR3 sequence is 13 residues long. The CDR3 nucleotides are TGTGCCAGAAAGACAGGGGAAGTGGAAAAACTGTTTTTT. It is translated as CARKTGEVEKLFF.

The rearrangement uses TRBV9 and TRBJ1-2, with 7 nucleotides matching TRBD1. CDR3 size: 15 residues. Germline CDR1 SGDLS, CDR2 YYNGEE. V dropped 3 bases and J dropped 2; count of bases not matched to a gene: 7. The CDR3 protein is CASSATDRLNYGYTF. The CDR3 DNA reads TGTGCCAGCAGCGCGACGGACAGGCTCAACTATGGCTACACCTTC.

The chain employs TRBV2 and TRBJ1-3, with D tentatively TRBD1 (6 bases). The CDR3 extends over 14 amino acids. From germline, CDR1 is SNHLY and CDR2 FYNNEI. Trimming pared 5 bases from V and 9 bases from J, leaving 17 bases between. The CDR3 bases are TGTGCCAGCAGTACTCAGACCCGACAGGCCACCATATATTTT. Translation gives CASSTQTRQATIYF.

V usage is TRBV7-2 and J usage is TRBJ2-3; D might be TRBD2 (6 bases). Trimming stripped 5 bases from V and 4 bases from J, with 13 bases between. The CDR3 length is 14 residues. CDR1 and CDR2 (germline): SGHTA, FQGNSA. The CDR3 loop reads CASSTTRLPDTQYF. For the CDR3, the DNA is TGTGCCAGCAGCACGACTAGACTGCCAGATACGCAGTATTTT.

This clone was counted a single time. As DNA, the CDR3 is TGTGCCAGCAGCCTCCCGGCGGCGGCGCCCTACGAGCAGTACTTC. It encodes CASSLPAAAPYEQYF. J is TRBJ2-7 and V is TRBV6-5; D ambiguous. The V gene's germline CDR1 is MNHEY and CDR2 SVGAGI. The germline V and J ends were trimmed by 6 bases and 2 bases, with 17 bases remaining between them. The CDR3 length is 15 residues.

V usage is TRBV4-3 and J usage is TRBJ2-7; possible D gene TRBD2, 6 bases. Trimming stripped 0 bases from V and 0 bases from J, with 15 bases between. The CDR3 consists of 17 residues. Germline V gene data show CDR1 as LGHNA and CDR2 as YSLEER. In DNA form, the CDR3 reads TGCGCCAGCAGCCAAGATTTCGCGGGAACAATCTCCTACGAGCAGTACTTC. It codes for CASSQDFAGTISYEQYF.

The table lists this clone with a few counts. The chain recombines TRBV2 with TRBJ2-5; 11 bases are a match to TRBD2. The CDR3 spans 15 residues. CDR1 SNHLY and CDR2 FYNNEI come from the germline V gene. Losses at the gene ends were 6 bases for V and 7 bases for J; bases not matched to a gene: 10. The CDR3: CASSLSRLAGGTQYF. CDR3 DNA: TGTGCCAGCAGCCTCTCCAGGCTAGCGGGAGGGACCCAGTACTTC. The full variable domain, its missing parts supplied by reference TRBV2 and TRBJ2-5, is EPEVTQTPSHQVTQMGQEVILRCVPISNHLYFYWYRQILGQKVEFLVSFYNNEISEKSEIFDDQFSVERPDGSNFTLKIRSTKLEDSAMYFCASSLSRLAGGTQYFGPGTRLLVL.